These T cell receptor beta chains were read from a single sample in a study of T cells in Graves' hyperthyroidism and ophthalmopathy. TCRdb ran MiXCR on the multiplex PCR reads and lists one entry per CDR3 protein. The sample contains under 750,000 distinct CDR3 sequences, 15% to 20% of which appear only once. What was sequenced was blood. These receptors were obtained from a woman aged 45-60 years with Graves' hyperthyroidism that later progressed to Graves' ophthalmopathy. The CDR3 runs from the conserved cysteine through the conserved F or W. The order of the fields is J gene, V gene, clone size, D gene, CDR3 protein, CDR3 DNA. A D gene is named only where the DNA matches it firmly. Where a row states a size, it is once, few, many or the class of an expanded clone; other rows omit it.

TRBJ2-3 TRBV7-3 many TRBD2 CASSPPGLAGQYF TGTGCCAGCAGCCCACCGGGACTAGCGGGGCAGTATTTT
TRBJ2-3 TRBV2 many TRBD2 CASSELAGSPDTQYF TGTGCCAGCAGTGAACTAGCGGGGAGTCCAGATACGCAGTATTTT
TRBJ2-1 TRBV3-1 few TRBD1 CASSQVTGQVGREQFF TGTGCCAGCAGCCAAGTAACCGGACAGGTGGGCCGTGAGCAGTTCTTC
TRBJ2-7 TRBV30 few TRBD1 CALGQGAAGEQYF TGTGCCCTAGGGCAGGGGGCGGCGGGCGAGCAGTACTTC
TRBJ1-5 TRBV6-1 few TRBD1 CASSETRGQGNQPQHF TGTGCCAGCAGTGAAACTAGGGGACAGGGAAATCAGCCCCAGCATTTT
TRBJ1-1 TRBV20-1 many - CSARSIQGIGTEAFF TGCAGTGCTAGATCTATCCAGGGTATTGGAACTGAAGCTTTCTTT
TRBJ2-2 TRBV11-2 many - CASSSIGANTGELFF TGTGCCAGCAGCTCCATAGGGGCGAACACCGGGGAGCTGTTTTTT
TRBJ2-2 TRBV19 - TRBD2 CASSIGSGDYTGELFF TGTGCCAGTAGTATAGGAAGCGGGGATTACACCGGGGAGCTGTTTTTT
TRBJ1-1 TRBV12-3/TRBV12-4 many TRBD1 CASSLTGALTEAFF TGTGCCAGCAGTTTGACAGGGGCGCTAACTGAAGCTTTCTTT
TRBJ2-7 TRBV12-3/TRBV12-4 many - CASSLAGQLYEQYF TGTGCCAGCAGTTTAGCAGGGCAACTCTACGAGCAGTACTTC
TRBJ2-5 TRBV30 few TRBD2 CAWSLAGGPPEYF TGTGCCTGGAGTCTAGCGGGGGGGCCTCCGGAGTACTTC
TRBJ1-2 TRBV7-9 few - CASIAAAAGINGYTF TGTGCCAGCATTGCCGCGGCAGCAGGGATAAATGGCTACACCTTC
TRBJ2-7 TRBV5-5 - TRBD2 CASSLVRGASGDAYEQYF TGTGCCAGCAGCTTGGTCCGGGGAGCTAGCGGGGACGCCTACGAGCAGTACTTC
TRBJ2-2 TRBV10-1 - - CASSGEGGTGELFF TGCGCCAGCAGTGGCGAGGGAGGCACCGGGGAGCTGTTTTTT
TRBJ2-1 TRBV3-1 many - CASSHQGWHEQFF TGTGCCAGCAGCCACCAGGGTTGGCATGAGCAGTTCTTC
TRBJ1-2 TRBV2 few - CASSDPARLYGYTF TGTGCCAGCAGTGATCCGGCCCGACTCTATGGCTACACCTTC
TRBJ1-1 TRBV3-1 many - CASREITQNTEAFF TGTGCCAGCAGAGAGATTACACAGAACACTGAAGCTTTCTTT
TRBJ1-1 TRBV12-5 many - CASGVTVDEAFF TGTGCTAGTGGCGTTACGGTGGATGAAGCTTTCTTT
TRBJ1-1 TRBV29-1 - - CSVYMGLNTEAFF TGCAGCGTCTATATGGGTTTGAACACTGAAGCTTTCTTT
TRBJ2-1 TRBV24-1 - - CATSDLPQYNEQFF TGTGCCACCAGTGATCTCCCACAGTACAATGAGCAGTTCTTC
TRBJ1-1 TRBV12-3/TRBV12-4 few - CASSLAHTGKAEAFF TGTGCCAGCAGTCTTGCACATACGGGTAAAGCTGAAGCTTTCTTT
TRBJ1-5 TRBV6-5 - - CASSYSTENQPQHF TGTGCCAGCAGTTACTCAACGGAAAATCAGCCCCAGCATTTT
TRBJ1-5 TRBV2 few - CASSENWDSNQPQHF TGTGCCAGCAGTGAAAATTGGGATAGCAATCAGCCCCAGCATTTT
TRBJ2-7 TRBV12-3/TRBV12-4 - - CASSRKGPGVYEQYF TGTGCCAGCAGCCGCAAGGGACCGGGAGTCTACGAGCAGTACTTC
TRBJ1-6 TRBV6-1 - - CASTRRDRSPLHF TGTGCCAGCACACGGAGGGATCGGTCACCCCTCCACTTT
TRBJ1-5 TRBV5-1 few - CASSLGPGHNQPQHF TGCGCCAGCAGCTTGGGCCCAGGGCACAATCAGCCCCAGCATTTT
TRBJ2-2 TRBV7-9 - - CASSVRGSERNTGELFF TGTGCCAGCAGCGTGAGAGGGTCAGAAAGGAACACCGGGGAGCTGTTTTTT
TRBJ2-7 TRBV7-9 few TRBD2 CASSLKGAGDYEQYF TGTGCCAGCAGCCTCAAGGGAGCGGGAGACTACGAGCAGTACTTC
TRBJ2-2 TRBV7-3 few TRBD1 CASSATGPGELFF TGTGCCAGCAGCGCGACAGGGCCCGGGGAGCTGTTTTTT
TRBJ2-1 TRBV20-1 many TRBD2 CSARRVAGGLNEQFF TGCAGTGCCCGGAGAGTAGCGGGGGGCCTCAATGAGCAGTTCTTC
TRBJ1-1 TRBV11-2 many - CASSYYGGGNTEAFF TGTGCCAGCAGCTACTATGGTGGGGGGAACACTGAAGCTTTCTTT